The rows below give T cell receptor beta chains drawn from one sample of a study of cytomegalovirus exposure and HLA in healthy donors. Produced via immunoSEQ multiplex PCR; TCRdb's table is partial and in-frame only. This table has 250,000 to 300,000 clones, 80% to 90% appearing once. The source material was PBMCs. The receptors shown here come from a woman aged 18-29 years in good health and CMV-seronegative. The conserved cysteine and the conserved F or W are not part of the CDR3 here. Some rows have no size entry. The others give once, few or many, or a class for an expanded clone.

TRBV25-1 | NA | ASSGTGGNTGELF
TRBV7-3 | NA | ASSFEPTAGSEQY
TRBV29-1 | NA | SVEQGMGTEAF
TRBV27 | NA | ASSSPAGENTDTQY
TRBV7-3 | NA | ASSLRGGIDYGYT
TRBV30 | NA | ALRQGQNTEAF
TRBV5-1 | NA | ASRRQGTTEAF
TRBV2 | few | AGGQAYEQY
TRBV5-4 | few | ASSPGETQY
TRBV29-1 | NA | SVGAVRSGANVLT
TRBV7-7 | NA | ASSLAPIGQGVFYEQY
TRBV30 | NA | AWRRQLSVGGTWGQY
TRBV6-5 | NA | ASSKGDSNYEQY
TRBV5-1 | once | ASSSPKNRGGNQPQH
TRBV2 | NA | ASRGVPGNTIY
TRBV9 | NA | ASKQPGQERNTIY
TRBV5-1 | once | ASSLDRGPLLNYGYT
TRBV6-5 | once | ATSDSSYNEQF
TRBV6-6 | NA | ASSSGFGNQPQH
TRBV13 | NA | ASSLRTSDERGELF
TRBV7-2 | NA | ASGPTRRSSYEQY
TRBV15 | few | ATSRPTGTLGEETQY
TRBV5-6 | NA | ASRYSGTGGSYEQY
TRBV11-2 | once | ASSLVAGGPDTQY
TRBV30 | NA | AWRYYMGLAGGNEQF
TRBV28 | NA | ASSFPTLNTEAF
TRBV6-5 | NA | ASSYSQGLNTEAF
TRBV30 | NA | AWSAPQGASHEQY
TRBV19 | few | ASSPGTGTQY
TRBV11-2 | NA | ASSLGQGDQPQH
TRBV9 | NA | ASSPIGTSIYEQY
TRBV4-1 | NA | ASSLGLDQGKQF
TRBV2 | NA | ASSRRLDYNEQF
TRBV30 | NA | AWSPGSNYGYT
TRBV5-1 | NA | ASSFEGATAYGYT
TRBV27 | NA | ASRTGSNQPQH
TRBV2 | NA | ASSDLTPGSSYNEQF
TRBV7-2 | NA | ASSPPVRSSSGNTIY
TRBV5-1 | NA | ASSPWTGRAKMNTEAF
TRBV19 | NA | ASSTGQANYGYT
TRBV6-1 | NA | ASQANYGYT
TRBV14 | NA | ASSQVRQAYGYT
TRBV27 | NA | ASSLGGTTGELF
TRBV18 | NA | ASSHTDNYEQY
TRBV30 | NA | AGPRDRGINEQF
TRBV6-6 | NA | ASSPGLYNEQF
TRBV2 | NA | ASSEALAGSGTQY
TRBV27 | NA | ASSLQGPNYGYT
TRBV28 | NA | ASTSAGLRTGELF
TRBV7-7 | few | ASSVRTGDGTEAF